The 3 T cell receptor beta chains given below trace back to one sample, sequenced in a study of T cell repertoires in cytomegalovirus infection. TCRdb called the reads again in MiXCR, with one record for every CDR3 protein. The sample yields a few hundred thousand distinct CDR3 sequences, 9.5% seen once. The sequenced sample consisted of PBMCs. All receptors derive from a human donor in good health (CMV status not recorded). Some clones in this sample may be carry-over from other donors' samples.

This clonotype was seen at least ten times. The rearrangement uses TRBV12-3 or TRBV12-4 and TRBJ1-1; 7 bases agree with TRBD1. The CDR3 is 15 residues long. V trimming: 6 bases; J trimming: 4 bases; junction bases outside the gene matches: 11. CDR3 bases: TGTGCCAGCAGGCACCGGGGACAGATCCGCACTGAAGCTTTCTTT. It specifies CASRHRGQIRTEAFF.

There are many counts of this clonotype. The rearrangement joins TRBV7-2 to TRBJ1-5, with D tentatively TRBD1 (5 bases). The CDR3 consists of 15 residues. Germline assignment: CDR1 SGHTA and CDR2 FQGNSA. The ends were cut back, 1 base at V and 0 bases at J, with 7 bases in the middle. The CDR3 protein is CASSLGQLSNQPQHF. CDR3 DNA sequence: TGTGCCAGCAGCTTAGGACAGCTTAGCAATCAGCCCCAGCATTTT.

This clonotype was seen at least ten times. The V gene is TRBV12-3 or TRBV12-4, the J gene TRBJ2-3; no clear D. CDR3 length: 16 amino acids. Trimming pared 7 bases from V and 2 bases from J, leaving 19 bases between. CDR3 in DNA: TGTGCCAGCACCCATTGGCGACTGATCCCCACAGATACGCAGTATTTT. It codes for CASTHWRLIPTDTQYF.